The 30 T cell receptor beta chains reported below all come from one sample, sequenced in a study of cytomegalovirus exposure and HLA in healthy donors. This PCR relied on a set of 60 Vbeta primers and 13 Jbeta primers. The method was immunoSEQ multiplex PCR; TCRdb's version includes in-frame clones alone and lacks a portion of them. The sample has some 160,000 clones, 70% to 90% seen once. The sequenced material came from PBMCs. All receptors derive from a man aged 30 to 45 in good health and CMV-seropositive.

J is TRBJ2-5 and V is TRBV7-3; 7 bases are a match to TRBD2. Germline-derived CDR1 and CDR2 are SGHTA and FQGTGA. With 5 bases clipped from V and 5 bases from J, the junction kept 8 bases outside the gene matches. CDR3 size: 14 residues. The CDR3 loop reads CASSSSGGGETQYF. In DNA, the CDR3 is TGTGCCAGCAGCAGCTCGGGAGGAGGGGAGACCCAGTACTTC.

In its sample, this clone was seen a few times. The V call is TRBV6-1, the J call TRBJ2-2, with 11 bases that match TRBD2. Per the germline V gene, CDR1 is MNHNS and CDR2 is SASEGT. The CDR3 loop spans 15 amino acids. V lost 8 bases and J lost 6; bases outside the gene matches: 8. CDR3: CASASLAGEAGELFF. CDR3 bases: TGTGCCAGCGCTTCACTAGCGGGAGAGGCCGGGGAGCTGTTTTTT.

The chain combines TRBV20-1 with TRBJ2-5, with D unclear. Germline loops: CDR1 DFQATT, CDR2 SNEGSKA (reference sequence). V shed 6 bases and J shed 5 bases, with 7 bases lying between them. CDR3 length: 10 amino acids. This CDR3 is CSAFRETQYF. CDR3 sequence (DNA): TGCAGTGCCTTCCGGGAGACCCAGTACTTC.

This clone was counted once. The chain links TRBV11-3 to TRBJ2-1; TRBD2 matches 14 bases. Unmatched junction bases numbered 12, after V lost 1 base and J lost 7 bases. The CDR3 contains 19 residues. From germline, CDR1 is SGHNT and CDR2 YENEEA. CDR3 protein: CASSLGKWGLAGEGNEQFF. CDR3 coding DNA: TGTGCCAGCAGCTTAGGAAAGTGGGGACTAGCGGGAGAGGGGAATGAGCAGTTCTTC.

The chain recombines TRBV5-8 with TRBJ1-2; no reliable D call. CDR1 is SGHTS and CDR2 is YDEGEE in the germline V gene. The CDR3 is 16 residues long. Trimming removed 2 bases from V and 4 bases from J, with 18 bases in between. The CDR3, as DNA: TGTGCCAGCAGCTTACCCCGCGGTCAGCCGAGCTATGGCTACACCTTC. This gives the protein CASSLPRGQPSYGYTF.

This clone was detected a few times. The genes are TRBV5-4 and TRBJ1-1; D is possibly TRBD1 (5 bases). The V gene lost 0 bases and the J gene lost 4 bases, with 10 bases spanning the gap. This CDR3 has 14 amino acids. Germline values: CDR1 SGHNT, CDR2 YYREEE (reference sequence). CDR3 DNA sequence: TGTGCCAGCAGCTTGGTAGCAGGGCCCACTGAAGCTTTCTTT. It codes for CASSLVAGPTEAFF. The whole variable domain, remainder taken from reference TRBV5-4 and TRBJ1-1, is ETGVTQSPTHLIKTRGQQVTLRCSSQSGHNTVSWYQQALGQGPQFIFQYYREEENGRGNFPPRFSGLQFPNYSSELNVNALELDDSALYLCASSLVAGPTEAFFGQGTRLTVV.

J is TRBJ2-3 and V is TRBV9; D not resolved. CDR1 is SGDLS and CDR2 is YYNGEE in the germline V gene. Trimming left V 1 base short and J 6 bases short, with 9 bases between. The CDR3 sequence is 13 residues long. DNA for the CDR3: TGTGCCAGCAGCGTAAACAGCAGGGATACGCAGTATTTT. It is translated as CASSVNSRDTQYF.

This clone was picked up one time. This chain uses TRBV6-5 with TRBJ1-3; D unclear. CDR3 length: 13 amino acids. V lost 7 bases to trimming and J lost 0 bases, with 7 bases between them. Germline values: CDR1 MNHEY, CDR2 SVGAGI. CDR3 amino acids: CASTLDSGNTIYF. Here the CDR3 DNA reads TGTGCCAGCACCTTAGACTCTGGAAACACCATATATTTT.

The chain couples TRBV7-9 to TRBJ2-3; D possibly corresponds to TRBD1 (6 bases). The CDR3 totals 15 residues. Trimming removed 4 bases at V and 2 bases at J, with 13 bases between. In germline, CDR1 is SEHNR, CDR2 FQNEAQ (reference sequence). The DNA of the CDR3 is TGTGCCAGCAGCTCCAACAGGGCTAACACAGATACGCAGTATTTT. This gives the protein CASSSNRANTDTQYF.

CDR3 amino acids: CASSRTENTEAFF. In DNA form, the CDR3 reads TGTGCCAGCAGCCGGACAGAGAATACTGAAGCTTTCTTT. The V call is TRBV5-4, the J call TRBJ1-1, with a possible D match to TRBD1 (6 bases). Germline V gives CDR1 SGHNT, CDR2 YYREEE (reference sequence). CDR3 length equals 13 residues. V lost 4 bases and J lost 5, with 12 bases in between.

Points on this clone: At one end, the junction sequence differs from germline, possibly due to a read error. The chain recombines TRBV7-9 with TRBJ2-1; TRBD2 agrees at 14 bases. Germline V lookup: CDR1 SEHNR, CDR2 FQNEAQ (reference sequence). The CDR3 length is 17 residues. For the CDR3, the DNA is TGTTCCAGCAGCTTTGGGACTAGCGGGAGCTCCTACAATGAGCAGTTCTTC. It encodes CSSSFGTSGSSYNEQFF.

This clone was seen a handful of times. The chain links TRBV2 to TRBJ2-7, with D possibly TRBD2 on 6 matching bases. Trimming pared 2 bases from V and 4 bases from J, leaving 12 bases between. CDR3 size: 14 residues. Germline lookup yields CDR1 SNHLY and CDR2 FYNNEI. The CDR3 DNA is TGTGCCAGCAGTGAATGGGGAGGAGGGTACGAGCAGTACGTC. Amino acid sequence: CASSEWGGGYEQYV.

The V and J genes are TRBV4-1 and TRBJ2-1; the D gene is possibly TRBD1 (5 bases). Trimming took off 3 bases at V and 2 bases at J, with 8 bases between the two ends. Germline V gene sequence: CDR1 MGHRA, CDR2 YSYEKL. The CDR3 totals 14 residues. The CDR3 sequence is CASSHRVTYNEQFF. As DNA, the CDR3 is TGCGCCAGCAGCCACAGGGTGACCTACAATGAGCAGTTCTTC.

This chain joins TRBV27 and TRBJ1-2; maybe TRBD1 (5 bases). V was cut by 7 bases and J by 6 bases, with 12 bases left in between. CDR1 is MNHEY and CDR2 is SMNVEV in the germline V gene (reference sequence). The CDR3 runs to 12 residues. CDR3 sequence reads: CASKSTGDGYTF. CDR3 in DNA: TGTGCCAGCAAGAGTACAGGCGATGGCTACACCTTC.

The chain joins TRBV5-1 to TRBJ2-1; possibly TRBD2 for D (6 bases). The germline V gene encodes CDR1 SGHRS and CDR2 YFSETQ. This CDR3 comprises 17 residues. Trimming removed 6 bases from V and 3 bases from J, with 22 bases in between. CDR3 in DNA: TGCGCCAGCACCAGCTTCCCCCACGGGAGTAACTACAATGAGCAGTTCTTC. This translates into CASTSFPHGSNYNEQFF.

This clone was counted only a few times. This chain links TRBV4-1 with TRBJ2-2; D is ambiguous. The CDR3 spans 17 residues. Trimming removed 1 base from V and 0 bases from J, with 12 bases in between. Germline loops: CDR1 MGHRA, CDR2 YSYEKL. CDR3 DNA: TGCGCCAGCAGCCAAGGAGTTGCCAGGACGAACACCGGGGAGCTGTTTTTT. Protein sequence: CASSQGVARTNTGELFF.

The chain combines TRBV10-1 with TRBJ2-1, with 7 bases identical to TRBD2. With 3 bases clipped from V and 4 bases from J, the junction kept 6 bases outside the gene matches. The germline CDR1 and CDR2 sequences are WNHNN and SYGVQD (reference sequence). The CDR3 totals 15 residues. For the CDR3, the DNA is TGCGCCAGCAGTGACGGGACTACAGTTTACAATGAGCAGTTCTTC. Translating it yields CASSDGTTVYNEQFF.

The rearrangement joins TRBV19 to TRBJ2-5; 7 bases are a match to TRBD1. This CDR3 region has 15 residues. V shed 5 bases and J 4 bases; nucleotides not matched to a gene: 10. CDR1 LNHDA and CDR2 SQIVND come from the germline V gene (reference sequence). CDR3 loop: CASSPLQGIGETQYF. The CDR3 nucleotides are TGTGCCAGTAGTCCCCTACAGGGGATAGGAGAGACCCAGTACTTC.

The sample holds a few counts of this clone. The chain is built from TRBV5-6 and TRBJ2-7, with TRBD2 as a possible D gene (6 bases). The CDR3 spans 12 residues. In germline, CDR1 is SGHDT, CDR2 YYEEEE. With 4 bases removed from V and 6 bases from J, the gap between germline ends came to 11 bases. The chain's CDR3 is CASSQTSAEQYF. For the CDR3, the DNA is TGTGCCAGCAGCCAGACTAGTGCCGAGCAGTACTTC.

The CDR3 bases are TGTGCCAGCAGCAAAAGAGGCCTTTTTAAGCACATCCCAAGGTCGTGGCATTTT. Translating gives CASSKRGLFKHIPRSWHF. V gene TRBV21-1 combines with J gene TRBJ1-5. TRBV21-1 is a recognized pseudogene. CDR3 size: 18 residues.

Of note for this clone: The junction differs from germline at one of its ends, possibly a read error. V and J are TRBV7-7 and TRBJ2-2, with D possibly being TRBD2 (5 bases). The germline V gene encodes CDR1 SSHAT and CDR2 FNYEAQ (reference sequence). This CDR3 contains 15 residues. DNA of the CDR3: TGTGCTAGCAGCGCGGGTGACTACCCCCGCGGGGAGCTGTTTTTT. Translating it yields CASSAGDYPRGELFF.

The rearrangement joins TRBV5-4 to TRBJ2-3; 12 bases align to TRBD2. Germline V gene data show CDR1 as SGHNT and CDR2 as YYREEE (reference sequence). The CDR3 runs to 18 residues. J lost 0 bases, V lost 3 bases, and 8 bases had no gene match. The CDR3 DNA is TGTGCCAGCAGCTCTAGCGGGAGGGGTATATCTAGCACAGATACGCAGTATTTT. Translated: CASSSSGRGISSTDTQYF.

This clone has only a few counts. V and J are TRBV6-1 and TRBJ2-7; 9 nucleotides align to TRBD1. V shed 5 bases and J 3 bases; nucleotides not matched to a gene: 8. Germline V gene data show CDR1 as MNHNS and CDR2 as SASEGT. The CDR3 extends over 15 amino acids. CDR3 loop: CASSPGTGFYYEQYF. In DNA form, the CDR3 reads TGTGCCAGCAGTCCCGGGACAGGGTTTTACTACGAGCAGTACTTC.

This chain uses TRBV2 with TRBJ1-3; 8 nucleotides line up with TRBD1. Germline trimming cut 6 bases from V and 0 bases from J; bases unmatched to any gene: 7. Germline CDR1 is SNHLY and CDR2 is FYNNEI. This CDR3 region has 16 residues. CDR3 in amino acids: CASRETGGASGNTIYF. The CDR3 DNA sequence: TGTGCCAGCAGGGAAACAGGGGGTGCCTCTGGAAACACCATATATTTT.

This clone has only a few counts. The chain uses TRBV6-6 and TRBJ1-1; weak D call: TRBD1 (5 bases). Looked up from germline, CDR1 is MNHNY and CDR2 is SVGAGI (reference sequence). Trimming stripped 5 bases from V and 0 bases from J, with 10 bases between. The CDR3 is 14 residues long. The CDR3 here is CASSTTVMNTEAFF. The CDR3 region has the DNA TGTGCCAGCAGTACGACAGTGATGAACACTGAAGCTTTCTTT.

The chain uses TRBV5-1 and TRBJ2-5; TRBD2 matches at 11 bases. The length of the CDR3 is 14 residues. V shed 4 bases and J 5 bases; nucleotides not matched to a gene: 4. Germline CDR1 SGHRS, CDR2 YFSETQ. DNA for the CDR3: TGCGCCAGCAGCGGGGGGACTAGCGGCGAGACCCAGTACTTC. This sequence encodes CASSGGTSGETQYF.

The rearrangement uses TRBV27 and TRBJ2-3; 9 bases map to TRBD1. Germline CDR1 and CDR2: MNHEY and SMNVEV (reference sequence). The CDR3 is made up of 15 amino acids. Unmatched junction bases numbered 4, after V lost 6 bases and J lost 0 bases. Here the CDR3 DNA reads TGTGCCAGCAGCGAGACAGGGGGGAGCACAGATACGCAGTATTTT. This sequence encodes CASSETGGSTDTQYF.

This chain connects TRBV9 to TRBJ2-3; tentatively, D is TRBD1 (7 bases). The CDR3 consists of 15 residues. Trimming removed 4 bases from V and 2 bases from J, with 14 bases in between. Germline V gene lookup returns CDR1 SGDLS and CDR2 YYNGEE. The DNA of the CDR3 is TGTGCCAGCAGCCCCAGGGGGGATGTCACAGATACGCAGTATTTT. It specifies CASSPRGDVTDTQYF.

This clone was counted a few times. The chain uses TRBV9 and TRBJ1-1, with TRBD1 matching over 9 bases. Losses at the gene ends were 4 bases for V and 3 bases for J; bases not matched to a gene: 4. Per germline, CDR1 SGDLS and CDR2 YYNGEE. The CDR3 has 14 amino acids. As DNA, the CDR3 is TGTGCCAGCAGCCTATGGACAGGGGACACTGAAGCTTTCTTT. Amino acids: CASSLWTGDTEAFF.

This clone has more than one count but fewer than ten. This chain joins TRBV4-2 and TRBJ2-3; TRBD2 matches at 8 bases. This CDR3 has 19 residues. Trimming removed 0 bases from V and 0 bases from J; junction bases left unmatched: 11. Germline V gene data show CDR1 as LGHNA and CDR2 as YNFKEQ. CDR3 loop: CASSQDPGRALGSTDTQYF. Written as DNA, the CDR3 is TGTGCCAGCAGCCAAGACCCCGGGAGGGCCCTCGGGAGCACAGATACGCAGTATTTT.